Included here is one T cell receptor (beta chain) sequence, with context. This clonotype was seen ten or more times. The antigen it binds to is not known. The sample holds no much larger clone one base away, and base qualities are not on file. TCRdb names Illumina HiSeq 2500 as the instrument used. Quantitative 5'-RACE with molecular barcodes was used to prepare TCR beta libraries. On the authors' methods: To identify disease-linked TCR variants, a new computational method was used, one built on a probabilistic model of VDJ rearrangement. The public reads were quality trimmed at Q25 with fastp and then assembled into clones with MiXCR by TCRdb, keeping productive beta chains. Rows are unified per CDR3 protein, each entry keeping the most common DNA and genes. Here the V and J calls rest on TCRdb's processing, not on the authors' analysis. The sample table shows some 220,000 distinct CDR3 sequences, and approximately 10% are seen once. In total, the top ten clones hold roughly 2.5% of the sample.

V loses 3 bases of germline sequence and J loses 3 bases, and the interval between the two ends is 9 bases. Reading the germline V gene gives CDR1 MGHDK and CDR2 SYGVNS. The CDR3 sequence holds 13 residues, the cysteine and phenylalanine included. Only the CDR3 part of the read is kept: 39 bases, read in frame from the first base. This sample stems from a study of CD8 T cells in ankylosing spondylitis (dated 2017 in TCRdb). As for the study more broadly: The study profiled T cell receptor beta repertoires in healthy donors and ankylosing spondylitis patients to find disease-linked TCR variants. In total, the full study cohort was made up of roughly 110 healthy donors and approximately 24 ankylosing spondylitis patients. Peripheral blood was sampled, and synovial fluid was additionally collected from ankylosing spondylitis patients. The investigation overall reported the following: The disease-linked clones were reported to be significantly enriched in matched synovial fluid samples from ankylosing spondylitis patients. Blood from ankylosing spondylitis patients appeared to be characterized by a TCR beta motif made up of under ten highly homologous amino acid variants. Some motif variants were previously reported in synovial fluid and blood of reactive arthritis patients, suggesting common disease-initiation mechanisms. In peripheral blood, the disease-linked clones were found at relatively low frequencies and had a CD8+ phenotype.

The specimen was blood, either unsorted or a sorted T cell fraction (not recorded which). The rearrangement combines TRBV25-1 with TRBJ2-7, with the D gene too uncertain to name. The sequence was obtained from a male donor with ankylosing spondylitis or in good health (not recorded which). At the DNA level, the sequence is TGTGCCAGCAGTGATCGCTGGAACTACGAGCAGTACTTC. Its translation reads: CASSDRWNYEQYF.